Listed here is a single TCR beta chain. Its antigen is not identified. This record comes from a study of T cells in Graves' hyperthyroidism and ophthalmopathy. Whole-study context: Before treatment of any kind, peripheral blood was taken at initial diagnosis.

Disease duration was under 3 months in the ophthalmopathy patients, who also had a Clinical Activity Score of at least 3 and a NOSPECS grade of at least 4. Clinicians diagnosed patients from clinical symptoms, serum thyroxine and TRAb, thyroid ultrasound and orbital computed tomography. It was RNA transcripts that yielded the amplified TCR beta CDR3 regions. The HTBI primer set drove a first-round RT-PCR of the TCR CDR3. TCRdb redid the calling of the multiplex PCR reads with MiXCR, one entry per CDR3 protein. The data hold fewer than 450,000 distinct CDR3 sequences, with roughly 20% observed a single time. Germline CDR1 and CDR2: LGHNA and YNFKEQ. With 4 bases removed from V and 10 bases from J, the gap between germline ends came to 15 bases. The CDR3 loop spans 13 amino acids. Study-wide points: A model of 13 V-J pairs discriminated ophthalmopathy from stable hyperthyroidism.

This TCR derives from a man younger than 35 with Graves' ophthalmopathy. Sequences were obtained from blood. The chain has TRBV4-2 and TRBJ2-3; possible D gene TRBD1, 6 bases. CDR3 in amino acids: CASSPGRGDAQYF. The CDR3 nucleotides are TGTGCCAGCAGCCCAGGCAGGGGTGATGCGCAGTATTTT.